Sequencing of this TCR beta chain was carried out in a study of CD8 T cells in Susac syndrome. Patients with Susac syndrome met diagnostic criteria defined recently for definite or probable disease. V lost 4 bases and J 8 bases, leaving 12 bases between the germline ends. CDR1 and CDR2 (germline): SGHRS, YFSETQ. The CDR3 runs 13 residues. The authors reverse transcribed roughly 0.45 to 1 ug RNA with random hexamers. Coverage of TCR beta CDR3 amplification by immunoSEQ multiplex PCR extended to 54 Vbeta and 13 Jbeta. TCRdb re-called the immunoSEQ multiplex PCR reads with MiXCR, one entry per CDR3 protein. Of more than 150,000 distinct CDR3 sequences in the sample, over 90% were seen once.

The receptor was derived from a human donor with Susac syndrome. The gene calls are TRBV5-1 and TRBJ1-4; D remains ambiguous. Sequencing input: CD8+ T cells from PBMCs. As DNA, the CDR3 is TGCGCCAGCAGCCTCAGGACCGGGGAAAAACTGTTTTTT. It codes for CASSLRTGEKLFF.